This passage covers 30 T cell receptor beta chains from one sample sequenced in a study of cytomegalovirus exposure and HLA in healthy donors (dated 2017 in TCRdb). The library was prepared using the immunoSEQ multiplex PCR assay. For the multiplex PCR, a mixture combining 60 forward primers for TCR Vbeta segments and 13 reverse primers for TCR Jbeta segments was used. This is the immuneACCESS table as TCRdb keeps it, with only in-frame sequences that have V and J called. A part of the clones is gone; compared with another copy, unresolved V genes explain less than half, and the rest is unexplained. The sample table records over 200,000 clones; about three quarters of these occur just once. Roughly 2.5% of the sample is in the top ten clones. The sequenced sample consisted of PBMCs. All receptors derive from a woman aged 60 to 75 in good health and CMV-seropositive.

CDR3: CASSPDRLNSPLHF. The CDR3 DNA is TGTGCCAGCAGTCCCGACAGGCTTAATTCACCCCTCCACTTT. V is TRBV6-5 and J is TRBJ1-6; weak D call: TRBD1 (6 bases). The CDR3 covers 14 residues. With 5 bases removed from V and 6 bases from J, the gap between germline ends came to 11 bases. Germline V gene lookup returns CDR1 MNHEY and CDR2 SVGAGI.

The chain employs TRBV19 and TRBJ1-5; 8 bases map to TRBD1. V gave up 5 bases and J gave up 15 bases; unmatched junction bases: 12. Germline assignment: CDR1 LNHDA and CDR2 SQIVND (reference sequence). This CDR3 spans 13 amino acids. The CDR3 loop reads CASSLTAGGRGHF. The CDR3 region has the DNA TGTGCCAGTAGTTTAACTGCAGGGGGCCGTGGGCATTTT. The whole variable domain, filled in from reference TRBV19 and TRBJ1-5, reads DGGITQSPKYLFRKEGQNVTLSCEQNLNHDAMYWYRQDPGQGLRLIYYSQIVNDFQKGDIAEGYSVSREKKESFPLTVTSAQKNPTAFYLCASSLTAGGRGHFGDGTRLSIL.

The chain couples TRBV5-1 to TRBJ1-1; D is perhaps TRBD1 (6 bases). Trimming took off 5 bases at V and 2 bases at J, with 16 bases between the two ends. Germline CDR1 is SGHRS and CDR2 is YFSETQ. CDR3 length: 15 amino acids. The CDR3 region is CASRRTTGTNTEAFF. As DNA, the CDR3 is TGCGCCAGCAGGAGAACCACAGGGACCAACACTGAAGCTTTCTTT.

V and J are TRBV28 and TRBJ1-2; D ambiguous. Trimming cost V 4 bases and J 7 bases, with 10 bases left between them. From germline, CDR1 is MDHEN and CDR2 SYDVKM. The CDR3 length is 12 residues. In DNA, the CDR3 is TGTGCCAGCAGTTCTGAAACGGGTGGCTACACCTTC. It translates to CASSSETGGYTF.

The chain uses TRBV2 and TRBJ1-2; perhaps TRBD1 as D (6 bases). Germline values: CDR1 SNHLY, CDR2 FYNNEI. Trimming removed 5 bases from V and 8 bases from J, with 15 bases in between. The CDR3 covers 13 residues. The CDR3 region has the DNA TGTGCCAGCAGTAGGGAAGAGGGGGAAGGCTACACCTTC. It is translated as CASSREEGEGYTF.

This sequence joins TRBV7-3 and TRBJ1-6, with 7 bases identical to TRBD1. The CDR3 totals 15 residues. Germline loops: CDR1 SGHTA, CDR2 FQGTGA. V gave up 4 bases and J gave up 3 bases; unmatched junction bases: 3. DNA of the CDR3: TGTGCCAGCAGCTCTTCAGGGGGCTATAATTCACCCCTCCACTTT. As protein: CASSSSGGYNSPLHF.

The J gene is TRBJ1-5, the V gene TRBV19; D is perhaps TRBD1 (5 bases). Trimming pared 6 bases from V and 0 bases from J, leaving 12 bases between. Looked up from germline, CDR1 is LNHDA and CDR2 is SQIVND (reference sequence). This CDR3 spans 15 amino acids. The CDR3 DNA sequence: TGTGCCAGTAGCCTCGACAGTTATAGCAATCAGCCCCAGCATTTT. This encodes CASSLDSYSNQPQHF.

The V call is TRBV7-9, the J call TRBJ2-6; D remains ambiguous. The germline V gene has CDR1 SEHNR and CDR2 FQNEAQ (reference sequence). Trimming took 1 base from V and 5 from J, leaving 6 bases between them. The CDR3 extends over 14 amino acids. The CDR3 region is CASSLEYRANVLTF. The CDR3 DNA reads TGTGCCAGCAGCTTAGAATACAGGGCCAACGTCCTGACTTTC.

Only a few counts were recorded for this clone. This chain links TRBV6-1 with TRBJ2-7, with TRBD1 as a possible D gene (6 bases). In germline, CDR1 is MNHNS, CDR2 SASEGT. This CDR3 is 14 amino acids long. The V end was cut by 7 bases, the J end by 0 bases, with 13 bases between. The CDR3 DNA follows: TGTGCCAGCACGAGGACAGTGTCCTCCTACGAGCAGTACTTC. Its translation is CASTRTVSSYEQYF.

The chain uses TRBV10-2 and TRBJ2-1; 7 bases line up with TRBD2. The CDR3 has 13 residues. V dropped 8 bases and J dropped 6; count of bases not matched to a gene: 7. Germline V lookup: CDR1 WSHSY, CDR2 SAAADI. The CDR3 here is CASLGLVVNEQFF. CDR3 nucleotides: TGCGCCAGCTTAGGACTAGTAGTCAATGAGCAGTTCTTC.

V and J are TRBV7-3 and TRBJ2-5; 7 bases map to TRBD2. V lost 3 bases and J lost 8; bases outside the gene matches: 6. This CDR3 region has 13 residues. The germline CDR1 and CDR2 sequences are SGHTA and FQGTGA. The DNA of the CDR3 is TGTGCCAGCAGCTTGGCGGGGGAGGACACCCAGTACTTC. Residues: CASSLAGEDTQYF.

The sample holds one count of this clone. The chain couples TRBV6-4 to TRBJ2-2; D may be TRBD2 (6 bases). Germline lookup yields CDR1 MRHNA and CDR2 SNTAGT. Trimming removed 5 bases at V and 6 bases at J, with 13 bases between. There are 14 residues in the CDR3. The CDR3 loop is CASSWEEASGELFF. The DNA for the CDR3 is TGTGCCAGCAGTTGGGAGGAAGCCTCCGGGGAGCTGTTTTTT.

The chain links TRBV6-1 to TRBJ2-5; TRBD2 agrees at 14 bases. The J call is uncertain, as TRBJ2-7 better fits the DNA end. Germline-derived CDR1 and CDR2 are MNHNS and SASEGT. The CDR3 is made up of 15 amino acids. CDR3 sequence (DNA): TGTGCCAGCAGTGAAATGGGACTAGCGGGAGACGAGCAGTACTTC. As protein: CASSEMGLAGDEQYF.

The rearrangement joins TRBV21-1 to TRBJ1-2; the DNA was not used to check the table's D call, TRBD1. TRBV21-1 is described as a pseudogene. CDR3 length: 18 amino acids. CDR3 nucleotides: TGTGCCAGCAGCAAACGGAGCGACAGCCAGGGTTCTAACTATGGCTACACCTTC. Translated: CASSKRSDSQGSNYGYTF.

The V call is TRBV7-2, the J call TRBJ2-1; 10 nucleotides align to TRBD2. The CDR3 covers 15 residues. V lost 3 bases to trimming and J lost 5 bases; unmatched junction nucleotides: 4. Germline V gene data show CDR1 as SGHTA and CDR2 as FQGNSA. The CDR3 spells CASSFSGGRNNEQFF. For the CDR3, the DNA is TGTGCCAGCAGCTTTAGCGGGGGGCGGAACAATGAGCAGTTCTTC.

V gene TRBV6-1 combines with J gene TRBJ2-5; D uncertain. From germline, CDR1 is MNHNS and CDR2 SASEGT. V lost 2 bases, J lost 2 bases, and 6 bases lay in between. The CDR3 covers 13 residues. CDR3 region: CASSETGQETQYF. For the CDR3, the DNA is TGTGCCAGCAGTGAAACGGGTCAAGAGACCCAGTACTTC.

This clone was observed once. CDR3 DNA: TGTGCCAGCAGCTTAGGGTGGGCTAGCGGGGGTGGGGAGCAGTACTTC. Its translation is CASSLGWASGGGEQYF. The chain is built from TRBV7-2 and TRBJ2-7; 10 bases agree with TRBD2. Looked up from germline, CDR1 is SGHTA and CDR2 is FQGNSA. The CDR3 sequence is 16 residues long. Trimming cost V 1 base and J 7 bases; bases outside gene matches: 10.

CDR3 in DNA: TGTGCCAGCAGTTCCCCCGGGACAGGGGGGACCGGGGAGCTGTTTTTT. Translation gives CASSSPGTGGTGELFF. The V gene is TRBV28, the J gene TRBJ2-2, with 11 bases fitting TRBD1. The V segment lost 4 bases and the J segment 5 bases; nucleotides outside the gene matches: 6. The CDR3 consists of 16 residues. Looked up from germline, CDR1 is MDHEN and CDR2 is SYDVKM. The whole variable domain, filled in from reference TRBV28 and TRBJ2-2, reads DVKVTQSSRYLVKRTGEKVFLECVQDMDHENMFWYRQDPGLGLRLIYFSYDVKMKEKGDIPEGYSVSREKKERFSLILESASTNQTSMYLCASSSPGTGGTGELFFGEGSRLTVL.

The genes are TRBV7-9 and TRBJ1-6; possibly TRBD1 for D (6 bases). Deletions cut 4 bases from V and 9 bases from J, with 13 bases between. Germline V gene lookup returns CDR1 SEHNR and CDR2 FQNEAQ (reference sequence). There are 14 residues in the CDR3. The CDR3 sequence is CASSSTGNGSPLHF. The DNA of the CDR3 is TGTGCCAGCAGCTCCACAGGGAATGGTTCACCCCTCCACTTT.

The rearrangement links TRBV6-5 to TRBJ2-2; 11 positions match TRBD2. Losses at the gene ends were 7 bases for V and 1 base for J; bases not matched to a gene: 5. Germline V gene lookup returns CDR1 MNHEY and CDR2 SVGAGI. The CDR3 is 16 residues long. The DNA for the CDR3 is TGTGCCAGCACTTATAGCGGGGGGGTGAACACCGGGGAGCTGTTTTTT. It translates to CASTYSGGVNTGELFF.

This clone was picked up a small number of times. Distinct nucleotide sequences in the sample also encode this CDR3. This rearrangement joins TRBV5-1 to TRBJ2-7, with TRBD1 matching over 8 bases. The CDR3 extends over 14 amino acids. Germline loops: CDR1 SGHRS, CDR2 YFSETQ. The ends lost 2 bases at V and 4 bases at J; junction bases unmatched: 5. The CDR3 DNA follows: TGCGCCAGCAGCTTAGGTACAGGGGGGTACGAGCAGTACTTC. It translates to CASSLGTGGYEQYF.

This chain joins TRBV30 and TRBJ1-4, with a weak D call TRBD1 (6 bases). The CDR3 loop spans 13 amino acids. V gave up 2 bases and J gave up 4 bases, with 8 bases separating them. Germline values: CDR1 GTSNPN, CDR2 SVGIG (reference sequence). In nucleotides, the CDR3 is TGTGCCTGGAGTCGACAGGTTAATGAAAAACTGTTTTTT. Residues: CAWSRQVNEKLFF.

The chain carries TRBV7-2 and TRBJ2-7, with TRBD2 as a possible D gene (6 bases). Trimming pared 5 bases from V and 4 bases from J, leaving 15 bases between. The V gene's germline CDR1 is SGHTA and CDR2 FQGNSA. The CDR3 length is 14 residues. The CDR3 nucleotides read TGTGCCAGCAGCACCGGTCCCGGGGGTTACGAGCAGTACTTC. This codes for CASSTGPGGYEQYF.

The V call is TRBV10-1, the J call TRBJ2-7; D might be TRBD2 (5 bases). Germline V gives CDR1 WNHNN, CDR2 SYGVQD (reference sequence). Trimming shortened V by 0 bases and J by 2 bases, and 14 bases separated the two germline ends. The CDR3 has 16 residues. CDR3 sequence reads: CASSESTGLPTYEQYF. The CDR3 DNA sequence: TGCGCCAGCAGTGAGTCGACCGGACTCCCAACCTACGAGCAGTACTTC.

The chain links TRBV28 to TRBJ2-2; no clear D. The germline V gene has CDR1 MDHEN and CDR2 SYDVKM. The CDR3 consists of 11 residues. V shed 7 bases and J shed 3 bases, with 3 bases lying between them. CDR3 in DNA: TGTGCCAGCATAGACACCGGGGAGCTGTTTTTT. It specifies CASIDTGELFF. Variable domain in full (rest from reference TRBV28 and TRBJ2-2): DVKVTQSSRYLVKRTGEKVFLECVQDMDHENMFWYRQDPGLGLRLIYFSYDVKMKEKGDIPEGYSVSREKKERFSLILESASTNQTSMYLCASIDTGELFFGEGSRLTVL.

This chain joins TRBV9 and TRBJ2-5; 16 bases agree with TRBD2. CDR1 and CDR2 from the germline V gene are SGDLS and YYNGEE. The CDR3 is 19 amino acids. V trimming: 0 bases; J trimming: 5 bases; junction bases outside the gene matches: 10. CDR3 protein: CASSVAGGLAGGPGETQYF. The CDR3 DNA follows: TGTGCCAGCAGCGTAGCAGGGGGACTAGCGGGAGGGCCCGGTGAGACCCAGTACTTC.

The CDR3 loop reads CASSIYGQGGYYEQYF. CDR3 coding DNA: TGTGCCAGTAGTATATACGGACAGGGGGGCTACTACGAGCAGTACTTC. This chain connects TRBV19 to TRBJ2-7; TRBD1 matches 10 bases. This CDR3 comprises 16 residues. Per the germline V gene, CDR1 is LNHDA and CDR2 is SQIVND (reference sequence). The V gene end was trimmed by 2 bases and the J gene end by 3 bases; junction bases not matched to a gene: 7.

The CDR3 region has the DNA TGTGCCAGCAACTCCTACGGGGACAGGGGGTCTTTGCAGAAAGCTTTCTTT. It yields the protein CASNSYGDRGSLQKAFF. The chain joins TRBV25-1 to TRBJ1-1; 11 nucleotides line up with TRBD1. Trimming removed 7 bases from V and 9 bases from J; junction bases left unmatched: 19. The V gene's germline CDR1 is MGHDK and CDR2 SYGVNS. This CDR3 has 17 residues.

This clone was seen a handful of times. The chain couples TRBV4-1 to TRBJ2-7, with D tentatively TRBD2 (6 bases). This CDR3 spans 15 amino acids. Trimming removed 6 bases at V and 0 bases at J, with 15 bases between. Germline V lookup: CDR1 MGHRA, CDR2 YSYEKL. The CDR3 DNA reads as TGCGCCAGCAGGTTAAGAGTGGAGGGCTCCTACGAGCAGTACTTC. The encoded protein is CASRLRVEGSYEQYF.

This clone was seen only once. The chain is built from TRBV10-3 and TRBJ1-1; possible D gene TRBD1, 6 bases. The CDR3 has 14 amino acids. The V end was cut by 0 bases, the J end by 4 bases, with 9 bases between. Germline CDR1 is ENHRY and CDR2 is SYGVKD. CDR3 in amino acids: CAISESSRGTEAFF. The DNA of the CDR3 is TGTGCCATCAGTGAGTCTAGCAGGGGCACTGAAGCTTTCTTT.